Detailed here is one TCR beta chain. The sample originates from a study of T cell responses to AZD1222 COVID-19 vaccine. Libraries were prepared by immunoSEQ multiplex PCR; TCRdb keeps only in-frame clonotypes and omits some of them. Among about 170,000 clones listed, 75% to 90% were seen once. Trimming at V came to 4 bases and at J to 7 bases, leaving 6 bases not matched to a gene. Germline-derived CDR1 and CDR2 are LNHDA and SQIVND (reference sequence). This CDR3 spans 15 amino acids. This clonotype was obtained from an adult in good health. The rearrangement joins TRBV19 to TRBJ1-4, with 10 bases fitting TRBD1. This material consisted of peripheral blood, taken on day 0 of AZD1222 vaccination. CDR3 sequence (DNA): TGTGCCAGTAGTAGATTGACAGGGGGCGGTGAAAAACTGTTTTTT. Translated: CASSRLTGGGEKLFF.